This T cell receptor (beta chain) is drawn from a study of post-analysis software for immune sequencing data. The study, taken as a whole, reports: Relative to controls, patients with multiple sclerosis showed significantly lower normalized Chao1 diversity. The five TRBV segments detected at higher frequency in patients than in controls included TRBV5-6, TRBV5-1 and TRBV20-1.

There are a few counts of this clonotype. Its antigen is not identified. This CDR3 region has 12 residues. CDR1 and CDR2 (germline): MNHEY, SVGAGI. The ends lost 2 bases at V and 9 bases at J; junction bases unmatched: 1. The TCR beta cDNA libraries carried unique molecular identifiers. TCRdb re-derived calls from the PCR reads in MiXCR, one entry per CDR3 protein. The data hold some 800,000 distinct CDR3 sequences, with approximately 44% observed a single time. The sequence came from a girl aged 5-17 years with multiple sclerosis. The V gene is TRBV6-5, the J gene TRBJ2-1, with TRBD1 matching over 7 bases. The sequencing sample was made of blood. This CDR3 is CASSYKGAEQFF. In DNA form, the CDR3 reads TGTGCCAGCAGTTACAAGGGGGCTGAGCAGTTCTTC.